This T cell receptor (beta chain) was observed in a study of cytomegalovirus exposure and HLA in healthy donors. Germline CDR1 reads SGHAT; CDR2 reads FQNNGV. This CDR3 spans 17 amino acids. Trimming took 5 bases from V and 2 from J, leaving 22 bases between them. Primers for the PCR totalled 60 Vbeta and 13 Jbeta. Sequencing used immunoSEQ multiplex PCR; TCRdb keeps in-frame clones, though not all of them. This table lists 70,000 or so clones. The TCR comes from a female donor in good health and CMV-seropositive. Sequencing used PBMCs. The J gene is TRBJ2-7, the V gene TRBV11-2, with a tentative D call TRBD1 (6 bases). CDR3: CASSTGPGQGIPYEQYF. CDR3 DNA sequence: TGTGCCAGCAGCACAGGGCCGGGACAAGGCATTCCCTACGAGCAGTACTTC.